Listed here are 21 T cell receptor beta chains from one sample, sequenced in a study of cytomegalovirus exposure and HLA in healthy donors. Use of 60 Vbeta and 13 Jbeta primers characterized the PCR. Assay used: immunoSEQ multiplex PCR; TCRdb lists only in-frame clones, some missing. The sample yields fewer than 120,000 clones, more than 60% seen once. The sample comprised PBMCs. The receptors stem from a man between 25 and 39 years old in good health and CMV-seropositive.

The chain employs TRBV2 and TRBJ2-5; 10 bases map to TRBD2. The J call may be wrong; the DNA end is better matched by TRBJ2-7. The CDR3 covers 15 residues. Germline CDR1 and CDR2: SNHLY and FYNNEI. Here the CDR3 reads CASSGTSGVRYEQYF. The CDR3 region has the DNA TGTGCCAGCAGTGGGACTAGCGGAGTTCGCTACGAGCAGTACTTC.

The chain links TRBV7-2 to TRBJ2-5, with D possibly being TRBD2 (7 bases). CDR1 and CDR2 from the germline V gene are SGHTA and FQGNSA. V was cut by 5 bases and J by 5 bases, with 12 bases left in between. The CDR3 contains 13 residues. The CDR3 here is CASSGGAGETQYF. DNA for the CDR3: TGTGCCAGCAGCGGGGGGGCAGGGGAGACCCAGTACTTC. Supplemented by reference TRBV7-2 and TRBJ2-5, the full variable domain reads GAGVSQSPSNKVTEKGKDVELRCDPISGHTALYWYRQSLGQGLEFLIYFQGNSAPDKSGLPSDRFSAERTGGSVSTLTIQRTQQEDSAVYLCASSGGAGETQYFGPGTRLLVL.

The sample holds a few counts of this clone. This chain connects TRBV5-4 to TRBJ2-1; 7 nucleotides line up with TRBD2. Germline assignment: CDR1 SGHNT and CDR2 YYREEE (reference sequence). The CDR3 has 15 amino acids. The V and J ends lost 4 bases and 3 bases, in that order; junction bases with no gene match: 7. The CDR3 DNA follows: TGTGCCAGCAGCCTTTGGAGCGGGGTCTACAATGAGCAGTTCTTC. Translating gives CASSLWSGVYNEQFF.

The chain couples TRBV4-3 to TRBJ2-1; 11 bases align to TRBD2. This CDR3 is 16 amino acids long. The germline V gene has CDR1 LGHNA and CDR2 YSLEER. J was trimmed by 5 bases and V by 4 bases; bases with no gene match: 7. CDR3 DNA sequence: TGCGCCAGCAGCCTATCACTAGCGGGGGACCACAATGAGCAGTTCTTC. Translated: CASSLSLAGDHNEQFF.

This clone came up a few times. The chain employs TRBV15 and TRBJ2-2, with 10 bases lining up with TRBD1. Germline lookup yields CDR1 LNHNV and CDR2 YYDKDF (reference sequence). J gave up 6 bases and V 6 bases, and 7 bases lay outside the gene matches. This CDR3 comprises 15 residues. The CDR3 coding sequence is TGTGCCACCAGTTCGATGACAGGGGGCTCCGGGGAGCTGTTTTTT. Residues: CATSSMTGGSGELFF.

CDR3 protein: CASRLPGDPEQYF. CDR3 sequence (DNA): TGTGCCAGCAGGTTGCCAGGGGACCCCGAGCAGTACTTC. The chain joins TRBV6-6 to TRBJ2-7; TRBD1 might be the D (6 bases). There are 13 residues in the CDR3. The germline V and J ends were trimmed by 6 bases and 6 bases, with 15 bases remaining between them. CDR1 and CDR2 (germline): MNHNY, SVGAGI (reference sequence).

This clone rates as medium-sized. V is TRBV19 and J is TRBJ1-4, with 7 bases fitting TRBD1. This CDR3 region has 15 residues. The trim removed 3 bases at V and 4 bases at J, leaving 5 bases unmatched. Germline CDR1 reads LNHDA; CDR2 reads SQIVND (reference sequence). The chain's CDR3 is CASSILQGDNEKLFF. In DNA form, the CDR3 reads TGTGCCAGTAGTATCCTTCAGGGGGATAATGAAAAACTGTTTTTT.

The chain has TRBV5-1 and TRBJ1-2, with unresolved D. The germline V and J ends were trimmed by 0 bases and 3 bases, with 6 bases remaining between them. There are 13 residues in the CDR3. Germline V lookup: CDR1 SGHRS, CDR2 YFSETQ. The CDR3 loop is CASSLVPDYGYTF. CDR3 bases: TGCGCCAGCAGCTTGGTCCCAGACTATGGCTACACCTTC.

V usage is TRBV5-8 and J usage is TRBJ1-2; 9 nucleotides match TRBD1. Germline assignment: CDR1 SGHTS and CDR2 YDEGEE. This CDR3 is 13 amino acids long. V trimming: 10 bases; J trimming: 0 bases; junction bases outside the gene matches: 4. CDR3 protein: CAGGDRANYGYTF. CDR3 DNA: TGTGCCGGAGGGGACAGGGCTAACTATGGCTACACCTTC.

Worth noting for this clone: The sample carries other DNA sequences with the same CDR3. This chain joins TRBV11-2 and TRBJ2-7; D unresolved. The CDR3 is made up of 11 amino acids. Germline-derived CDR1 and CDR2 are SGHAT and FQNNGV. V lost 1 base and J lost 11, with 9 bases in between. For the CDR3, the DNA is TGTGCCAGCAGCTTAGTCCCTAGTAAGTACTTC. Encoded protein: CASSLVPSKYF.

The J gene is TRBJ2-7, the V gene TRBV19, with a tentative D call TRBD1 (7 bases). V lost 5 bases, J lost 1 base, and 21 bases lay in between. Germline lookup yields CDR1 LNHDA and CDR2 SQIVND (reference sequence). The CDR3 length is 17 residues. In DNA form, the CDR3 reads TGTGCCAGTAGTCCCAGGGGGGCAGGGTTGATGTCCTACGAGCAGTACTTC. As protein: CASSPRGAGLMSYEQYF.

This clone was found a few times. The V call is TRBV18, the J call TRBJ1-1, with D possibly being TRBD1 (5 bases). V lost 4 bases to trimming and J lost 6 bases, with 15 bases between them. The germline CDR1 and CDR2 sequences are KGHSH and LQKENI. The CDR3 spans 14 residues. CDR3 nucleotides: TGTGCCAGCTCACGGGGGGTTGGGGATCCTGAAGCTTTCTTT. Amino acid sequence: CASSRGVGDPEAFF.

V gene TRBV30 combines with J gene TRBJ1-1; D perhaps matches TRBD1 (6 bases). CDR3 length equals 12 residues. Per germline, CDR1 GTSNPN and CDR2 SVGIG (reference sequence). The germline V and J ends were trimmed by 1 base and 4 bases, with 7 bases remaining between them. CDR3 loop: CAWSADSTEAFF. CDR3 coding DNA: TGTGCCTGGAGTGCGGACAGCACTGAAGCTTTCTTT. Full variable domain (remainder filled in from reference TRBV30 and TRBJ1-1): SQTIHQWPATLVQPVGSPLSLECTVEGTSNPNLYWYRQAAGRGLQLLFYSVGIGQISSEVPQNLSASRPQDRQFILSSKKLLLSDSGFYLCAWSADSTEAFFGQGTRLTVV.

This clone showed up just a few times. The gene calls are TRBV7-9 and TRBJ1-4; 8 bases line up with TRBD1. V lost 1 base and J lost 7; bases outside the gene matches: 2. Germline CDR1 and CDR2: SEHNR and FQNEAQ (reference sequence). The CDR3 is 14 amino acids. The DNA for the CDR3 is TGTGCCAGCAGCTTAGGGACAGGGAGTGAAAAACTGTTTTTT. Its translation: CASSLGTGSEKLFF. Full variable domain (outside the CDR3, taken from reference TRBV7-9 and TRBJ1-4): DTGVSQNPRHKITKRGQNVTFRCDPISEHNRLYWYRQTLGQGPEFLTYFQNEAQLEKSRLLSDRFSAERPKGSFSTLEIQRTEQGDSAMYLCASSLGTGSEKLFFGSGTQLSVL.

The chain uses TRBV30 and TRBJ1-1; D is ambiguous. V gave up 0 bases and J gave up 1 base, with 9 bases separating them. This CDR3 has 14 amino acids. The V gene's germline CDR1 is GTSNPN and CDR2 SVGIG (reference sequence). The CDR3 protein is CAWSVKQSNTEAFF. As DNA, the CDR3 is TGTGCCTGGAGTGTAAAACAGTCGAACACTGAAGCTTTCTTT.

This clone was picked up a small number of times. V and J are TRBV10-1 and TRBJ2-7, with D unclear. Germline CDR1 WNHNN, CDR2 SYGVQD (reference sequence). CDR3 length: 13 residues. Trimming took off 2 bases at V and 6 bases at J, with 11 bases between the two ends. The CDR3 reads CASSEKAGGEQYF. CDR3 bases: TGCGCCAGCAGTGAGAAGGCAGGTGGCGAGCAGTACTTC.

The chain recombines TRBV7-2 with TRBJ2-5, with 11 bases lining up with TRBD2. J lost 5 bases, V lost 1 base, and 12 bases had no gene match. Per the germline V gene, CDR1 is SGHTA and CDR2 is FQGNSA. The CDR3 runs 18 residues. The CDR3 DNA follows: TGTGCCAGCAGCTTAGGCTTTCTGGCTAGCGGGGGGTTGGAGACCCAGTACTTC. Its translation: CASSLGFLASGGLETQYF. Using reference TRBV7-2 and TRBJ2-5 for the parts outside the CDR3, the full variable domain is GAGVSQSPSNKVTEKGKDVELRCDPISGHTALYWYRQSLGQGLEFLIYFQGNSAPDKSGLPSDRFSAERTGGSVSTLTIQRTQQEDSAVYLCASSLGFLASGGLETQYFGPGTRLLVL.

V usage is TRBV29-1 and J usage is TRBJ2-7; D might be TRBD1 (6 bases). The CDR3 extends over 13 amino acids. CDR1 SQVTM and CDR2 ANQGSEA come from the germline V gene. Trimming left V 4 bases short and J 2 bases short, with 12 bases between. In DNA form, the CDR3 reads TGCAGCGTTGTTGACAGGACAACCTACGAGCAGTACTTC. It codes for CSVVDRTTYEQYF.

This chain links TRBV9 with TRBJ1-4; D is unclear. This CDR3 has 14 residues. Germline CDR1 is SGDLS and CDR2 is YYNGEE. Trimming removed 0 bases at V and 8 bases at J, with 11 bases between. The CDR3 here is CASSVGGGREKLFF. The CDR3 nucleotides read TGTGCCAGCAGCGTAGGCGGAGGGAGAGAAAAACTGTTTTTT.

The V call is TRBV5-1, the J call TRBJ2-6; 9 bases agree with TRBD2. J was trimmed by 0 bases and V by 4 bases; bases with no gene match: 5. Germline assignment: CDR1 SGHRS and CDR2 YFSETQ. This CDR3 region has 17 residues. CDR3 amino acids: CASSLLAGSSGANVLTF. The CDR3, as DNA: TGCGCCAGCAGCCTGCTAGCGGGGAGCTCTGGGGCCAACGTCCTGACTTTC.

The rearrangement links TRBV19 to TRBJ2-3, with D tentatively TRBD2 (5 bases). CDR3 length equals 14 residues. The germline V gene has CDR1 LNHDA and CDR2 SQIVND (reference sequence). V was trimmed by 5 bases and J by 0 bases, leaving 9 bases between them. In nucleotides, the CDR3 is TGTGCCAGTAGTCTCCGGGAAAGCACAGATACGCAGTATTTT. Translated: CASSLRESTDTQYF.